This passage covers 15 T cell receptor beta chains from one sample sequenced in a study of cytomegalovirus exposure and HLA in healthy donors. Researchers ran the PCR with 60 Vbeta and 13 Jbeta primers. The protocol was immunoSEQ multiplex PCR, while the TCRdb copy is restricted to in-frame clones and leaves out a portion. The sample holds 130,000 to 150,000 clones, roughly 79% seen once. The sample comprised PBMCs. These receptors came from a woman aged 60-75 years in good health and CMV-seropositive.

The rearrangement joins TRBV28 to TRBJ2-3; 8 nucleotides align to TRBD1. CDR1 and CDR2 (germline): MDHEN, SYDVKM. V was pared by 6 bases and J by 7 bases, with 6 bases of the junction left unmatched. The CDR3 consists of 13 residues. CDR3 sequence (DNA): TGTGCCAGCAGGGGGACAGGTCGGAATACGCAGTATTTT. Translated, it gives CASRGTGRNTQYF. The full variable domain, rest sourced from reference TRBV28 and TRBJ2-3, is DVKVTQSSRYLVKRTGEKVFLECVQDMDHENMFWYRQDPGLGLRLIYFSYDVKMKEKGDIPEGYSVSREKKERFSLILESASTNQTSMYLCASRGTGRNTQYFGPGTRLTVL.

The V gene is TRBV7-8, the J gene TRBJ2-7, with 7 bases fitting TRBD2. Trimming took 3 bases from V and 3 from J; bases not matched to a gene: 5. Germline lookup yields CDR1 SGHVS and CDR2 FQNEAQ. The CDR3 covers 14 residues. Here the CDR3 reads CASSLGREIYEQYF. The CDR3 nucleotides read TGTGCCAGCAGCTTGGGGCGGGAGATCTACGAGCAGTACTTC.

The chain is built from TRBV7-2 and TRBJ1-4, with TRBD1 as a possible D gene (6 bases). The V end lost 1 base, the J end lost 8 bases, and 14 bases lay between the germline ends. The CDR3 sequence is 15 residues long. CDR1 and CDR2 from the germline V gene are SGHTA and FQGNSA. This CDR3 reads CASSLDRAPGEKLFF. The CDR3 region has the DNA TGTGCCAGCAGCTTAGACAGGGCGCCGGGGGAAAAACTGTTTTTT. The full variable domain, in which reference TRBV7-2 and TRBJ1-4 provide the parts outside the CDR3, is GAGVSQSPSNKVTEKGKDVELRCDPISGHTALYWYRQSLGQGLEFLIYFQGNSAPDKSGLPSDRFSAERTGGSVSTLTIQRTQQEDSAVYLCASSLDRAPGEKLFFGSGTQLSVL.

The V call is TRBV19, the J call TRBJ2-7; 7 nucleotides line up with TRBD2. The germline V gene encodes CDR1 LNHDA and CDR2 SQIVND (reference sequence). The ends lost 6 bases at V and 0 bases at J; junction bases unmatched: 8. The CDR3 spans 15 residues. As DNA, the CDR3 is TGTGCCAGTAGCCAACTAGCGTCGAGCTCCTACGAGCAGTACTTC. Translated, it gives CASSQLASSSYEQYF.

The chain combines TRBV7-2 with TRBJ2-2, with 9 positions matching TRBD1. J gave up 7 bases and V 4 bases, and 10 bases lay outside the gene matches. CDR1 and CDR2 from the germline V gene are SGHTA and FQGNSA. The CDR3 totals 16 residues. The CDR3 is CASSSQGALGLGELFF. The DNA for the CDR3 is TGTGCCAGCAGCTCACAGGGGGCTCTAGGTCTCGGGGAGCTGTTTTTT.

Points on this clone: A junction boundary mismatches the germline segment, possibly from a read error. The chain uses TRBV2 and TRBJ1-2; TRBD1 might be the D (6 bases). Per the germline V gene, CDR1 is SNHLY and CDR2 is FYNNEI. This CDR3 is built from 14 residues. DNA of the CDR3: TGTGCCAGCAGAGAAGGGACACGGAACTATGGCTACACCTTC. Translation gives CASREGTRNYGYTF.

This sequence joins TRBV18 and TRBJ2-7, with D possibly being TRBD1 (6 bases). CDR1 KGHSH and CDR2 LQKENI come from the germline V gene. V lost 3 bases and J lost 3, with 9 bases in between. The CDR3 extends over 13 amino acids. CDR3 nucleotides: TGTGCCAGCTCACCCCGGGACAACTACGAGCAGTACTTC. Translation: CASSPRDNYEQYF.

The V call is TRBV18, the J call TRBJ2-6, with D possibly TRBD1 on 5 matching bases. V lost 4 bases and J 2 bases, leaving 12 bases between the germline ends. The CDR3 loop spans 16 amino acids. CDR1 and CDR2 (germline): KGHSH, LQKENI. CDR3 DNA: TGTGCCAGCTCACTCGGTCAGGGCGCTGGGGCCAACGTCCTGACTTTC. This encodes CASSLGQGAGANVLTF.

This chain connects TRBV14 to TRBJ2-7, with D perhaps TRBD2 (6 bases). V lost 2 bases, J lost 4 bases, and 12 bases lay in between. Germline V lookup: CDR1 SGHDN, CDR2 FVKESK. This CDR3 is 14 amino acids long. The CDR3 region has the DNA TGTGCCAGCAGCCAAAACGGGACTTGGTACGAGCAGTACTTC. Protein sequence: CASSQNGTWYEQYF.

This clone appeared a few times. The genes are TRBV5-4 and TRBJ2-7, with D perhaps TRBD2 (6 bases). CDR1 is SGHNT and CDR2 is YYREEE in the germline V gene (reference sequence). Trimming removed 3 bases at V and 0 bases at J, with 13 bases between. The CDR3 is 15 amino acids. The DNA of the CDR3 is TGTGCCAGCAGCTCCTCGGAGGGCCTCTCCTACGAGCAGTACTTC. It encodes CASSSSEGLSYEQYF.

The CDR3 is CASSLSRDNEQFF. The CDR3, as DNA: TGTGCCAGCAGCTTAAGCCGGGACAATGAGCAGTTCTTC. The chain carries TRBV7-2 and TRBJ2-1, with D uncertain. CDR1 is SGHTA, CDR2 FQGNSA, per germline. V gave up 2 bases and J gave up 5 bases, with 7 bases separating them. This CDR3 has 13 amino acids.

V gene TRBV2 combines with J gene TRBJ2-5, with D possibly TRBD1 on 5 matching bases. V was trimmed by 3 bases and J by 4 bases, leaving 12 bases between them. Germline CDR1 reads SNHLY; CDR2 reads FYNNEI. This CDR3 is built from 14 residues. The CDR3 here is CASSEQGRGETQYF. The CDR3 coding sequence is TGTGCCAGCAGTGAGCAGGGAAGGGGAGAGACCCAGTACTTC.

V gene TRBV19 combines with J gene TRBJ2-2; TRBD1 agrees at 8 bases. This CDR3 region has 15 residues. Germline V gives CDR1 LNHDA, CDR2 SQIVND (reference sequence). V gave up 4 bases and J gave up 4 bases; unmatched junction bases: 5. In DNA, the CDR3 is TGTGCCAGTAGTAACGGACAGGGACGCACCGGGGAGCTGTTTTTT. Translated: CASSNGQGRTGELFF.

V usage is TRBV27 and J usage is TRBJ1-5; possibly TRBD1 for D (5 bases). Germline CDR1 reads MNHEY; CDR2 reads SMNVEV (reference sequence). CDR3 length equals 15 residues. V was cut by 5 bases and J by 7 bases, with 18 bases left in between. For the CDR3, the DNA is TGTGCCAGCAGTCCCCGGAAGGGGATGGGGCAGCCCCAGCATTTT. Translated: CASSPRKGMGQPQHF.

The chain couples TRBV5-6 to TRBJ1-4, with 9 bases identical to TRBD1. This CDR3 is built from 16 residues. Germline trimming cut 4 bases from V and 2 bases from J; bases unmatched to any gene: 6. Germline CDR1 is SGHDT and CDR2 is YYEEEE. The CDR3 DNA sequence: TGTGCCAGCAGCGGCCGACAGGGGGAGACTAATGAAAAACTGTTTTTT. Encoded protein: CASSGRQGETNEKLFF.